What follows is one T cell receptor beta chain and its context. Its antigen remains unknown. These data come from a study of cytomegalovirus exposure and HLA in healthy donors. Study observations and caveats: Among the CMV-associated chains, a few were confirmed in vitro as specific for CMV antigens. Rarity characterized most TCR sequences, yet some public TCRs appeared in many donors. It was fewer than 200 TCR beta chains that were listed as cytomegalovirus-associated.

Method: immunoSEQ multiplex PCR; TCRdb's copy keeps in-frame clones and lacks some. The sample contains 60,000 to 65,000 clones, almost 97% of which appear only once. Trimming stripped 0 bases from V and 0 bases from J, with 15 bases between. Germline CDR1 reads LGHNT; CDR2 reads FRNRAP. The CDR3 spans 18 residues. The sequence was collected from a young woman in good health and CMV-seronegative. This sequence joins TRBV12-5 and TRBJ2-1; the D gene is possibly TRBD2 (6 bases). Sequencing was performed on PBMCs. This CDR3 reads CASGLVLAGPTSYNEQFF. The CDR3, as DNA: TGTGCTAGTGGTTTGGTACTGGCGGGACCCACCTCCTACAATGAGCAGTTCTTC.